The present T cell receptor (beta chain) was sequenced within a study of radiation and T cells in renal cell carcinoma (dated by TCRdb to 2020 to 2021). Notes on the research overall: A total of approximately 53 samples underwent TCR beta sequencing, made up of roughly 26 tumors and about 27 peripheral blood samples. A total of 4 million to 5 million unique CDR3 nucleotide sequences, encoding 2,658,974 unique CDR3 amino acid sequences, were found across all 50 or so samples. Study-wide findings and limitations: Because only small tumor regions of approximately 1.1 g were available, the study did not capture intratumoral heterogeneity. Effects of radiation dose or scheduling on the TCR repertoire could not be addressed with the single-armed trial design. A greater number of dominant CDR3 motifs was detected in irradiated tumors than in control tumors, and a larger share of the repertoire was occupied by these motifs in irradiated tumors than in control tumors. Irradiated tumors showed higher TCR clonality than controls, with the top 100 clonotypes averaging around 54% of the repertoire versus approximately 43% in nephrectomy-only tumors.

The germline V and J ends show losses of 6 bases and 1 base respectively, and no gene match explains 7 bases of the junction. The CDR3 spans 16 residues, from the cysteine through the phenylalanine. Only the CDR3 portion is preserved as DNA: 48 bases, with reading frame beginning at the first base. In the germline V gene (reference sequence), CDR1 corresponds to MNHEY and CDR2 to SMNVEV. The immunoSEQ kit was used, according to the manufacturer's recommendations, to generate TCR beta libraries from genomic DNA. For library preparation, a first multiplex PCR was performed with proprietary primers, followed by a second PCR in which unique barcodes were added, and bead cleanups were performed after each round. A kit-provided positive control reaction and a negative control reaction were included in every sample batch. The final libraries underwent checking on an Agilent 4200 TapeStation D1000 ScreenTape, volumetric pooling, and quantification by qPCR. An Illumina NextSeq500 fitted with a MidOutput 150-cycle cartridge performed the sequencing, running 156 Read1 cycles and 15 Index1 cycles with the kit's custom primers. The pooled library was loaded at approximately 1 pM with an approximately 21% PhiX control spike-in. Per the source publication's procedure: Vendor-processed data were analyzed in R, and a clonotype was defined as all T cells sharing the same CDR3 nucleotide sequence. In the clone abundance analyses, frequencies were normalized to the 10,000 most abundant clones in each sample. Public T cell clones, which averaged fewer than five per sample, were excluded before analysis. Dominant motif analysis used ImmunoMap with the PAM10 matrix, gap penalty 30 and homology threshold 0.3; motifs with cumulative frequency at least 0.01 counted as dominant. The immuneACCESS repertoire file appears here via TCRdb, limited to in-frame rearrangements. These files lack a portion of the clones; in checked studies, under half of the deficit traces to unresolved V genes, and the cause of the others is not known. That table is the source of V, J and clone size, and D and trimming were worked out from the DNA. Present in this sample are roughly 9,800 clones, nearly 60% of which were seen just once. The ten largest account for more than 7.5% of the sample.

What this sample's time point label stands for: tumor resected at nephrectomy. Taken with the paper, the label for treatment or condition translates to: treatment-naive control, cytoreductive nephrectomy. The control tumors were taken from treatment-naive renal cell carcinoma patients who had cytoreductive nephrectomy with no earlier radiation. Every patient had renal cell carcinoma of clear cell pathology. Control tumors used for TCR sequencing came from several females and 11 males, resected 2011 to 2014, with median age roughly 55 years (range about 40 to 90). Tumors were dissociated mechanically, digested with collagenase/hyaluronidase at 37 degrees C, processed in gentleMACS C tubes, and stored in liquid nitrogen. The QIAamp DNA Blood Mini Kit (Qiagen) was used to prepare genomic DNA for TCR sequencing. The analyses included only samples that passed all quality control checks. In this sample, this clone turned up a few times. The antigen it recognizes is unknown. No much larger clone exists at a distance of one base, and base qualities are not known.

Specimen: tumor tissue, collected from a patient whose treatment was nephrectomy without radiotherapy. Recombination connected TRBV27 to TRBJ2-3, with 10 central nucleotides matching TRBD2. The sequence derives from a man in his forties with renal cell carcinoma. The bases are TGTGCCAGCAGGCCTAGCGGGAGCCTTGGCACAGATACGCAGTATTTT. The translation is CASRPSGSLGTDTQYF.